This entry concerns a single T cell receptor (beta chain). As part of library construction, unique molecular identifiers were attached to individual cDNA molecules. TCRdb ran MiXCR on the 5' RACE reads and lists one entry per CDR3 protein. This repertoire shows roughly 70,000 distinct CDR3 sequences, roughly 18% found once; its top ten account for about 8.2%. After removal of 2 bases from V and 4 bases from J, the junction contained 4 bases not matched to a gene. The germline V gene encodes CDR1 SGHTA and CDR2 FQGNSA. The CDR3 extends over 16 amino acids. These data originate in a study of early T cells in non-severe SARS-CoV-2 infection. Turning to the study itself: Bulk RNA from unsorted whole blood was sequenced; chains were unpaired.

The V and J genes are TRBV7-2 and TRBJ2-2, with 10 bases identical to TRBD2. The sequencing used whole blood, collected at baseline. This receptor was obtained from an adult who was a healthcare worker with PCR-confirmed SARS-CoV-2 infection or an uninfected control (not recorded which). The CDR3 bases are TGTGCCAGCAGCTTATTAGCGGGAGGTTTCACCGGGGAGCTGTTTTTT. This encodes CASSLLAGGFTGELFF.